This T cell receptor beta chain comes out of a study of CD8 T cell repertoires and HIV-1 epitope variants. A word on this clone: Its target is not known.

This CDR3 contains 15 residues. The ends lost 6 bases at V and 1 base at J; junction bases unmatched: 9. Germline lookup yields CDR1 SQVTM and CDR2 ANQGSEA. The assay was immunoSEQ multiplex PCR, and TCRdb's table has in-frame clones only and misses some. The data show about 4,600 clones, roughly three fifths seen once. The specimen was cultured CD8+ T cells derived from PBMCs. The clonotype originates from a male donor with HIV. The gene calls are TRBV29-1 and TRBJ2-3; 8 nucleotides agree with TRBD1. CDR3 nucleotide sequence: TGCAGCGTATTAGACCCGGGACAGGGCACAGATACGCAGTATTTT. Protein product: CSVLDPGQGTDTQYF.